This TCR beta chain came from a study of response to subunit inactivated influenza vaccine. Whole-study findings and limits: Every seasonal influenza vaccination brings in few new T cells, the authors suggested.

This clonotype was seen repeatedly, ten times or more. Its antigen is as yet unknown. Via MiXCR, TCRdb re-called the RT-PCR reads, giving one row per CDR3 protein. Altogether 450,000 to 600,000 distinct CDR3 sequences are present, less than 8% being singletons, with the ten largest covering 10% to 15%. The sequencing used PBMCs from blood, collected less than 30 months after vaccination. The receptor was derived from a man aged 45 to 70 who received an inactivated influenza vaccine.

CDR3 residues: CSARDSQRGHNEQFF. For the CDR3, the DNA is TGCAGTGCTAGAGATTCCCAGCGGGGGCACAATGAGCAGTTCTTC. The genes are TRBV20-1 and TRBJ2-1; 8 bases fit TRBD2. The CDR3 sequence is 15 residues long. The germline V gene has CDR1 DFQATT and CDR2 SNEGSKA (reference sequence). Unmatched junction bases numbered 6, after V lost 0 bases and J lost 5 bases.